This TCR beta chain was observed in a study of blood T cell repertoires in COVID-19. Source study methods: Amplifying reference gene primers gave estimates of nucleated cell counts. Clones were sequenced by immunoSEQ multiplex PCR, and TCRdb holds only the in-frame ones, with some missing. The V and J calls and clone size were taken over from that table, and D and trimming were inferred from the DNA. The sample lists roughly 250,000 clones, 87% occurring once. Germline V gene sequence: CDR1 LGHNT, CDR2 FRNRAP. This CDR3 contains 14 residues. V lost 8 bases and J lost 3, with 14 bases in between. This sequence was found in a man between 60 and 70 years old who had recovered from COVID-19. Sequencing was carried out using peripheral blood. The chain uses TRBV12-5 and TRBJ2-1, with D possibly TRBD2 on 5 matching bases. The CDR3 here is CASRGPRVYNEQFF. CDR3 in DNA: TGTGCTAGTCGCGGGCCTAGGGTCTACAATGAGCAGTTCTTC.